This paragraph reports one T cell receptor beta chain. This specimen comes from a study of identical twins. TCRdb fed the 5' RACE reads into MiXCR, producing one record per CDR3 protein. The top ten clones hold over 0.5% of a sample with some 500,000 distinct CDR3 sequences, approximately 15% of them seen once. The CDR3 is 15 residues long. After removal of 4 bases from V and 4 bases from J, the junction contained 9 bases not matched to a gene. Germline assignment: CDR1 SQVTM and CDR2 ANQGSEA. This sample also appeared in a second study, on yellow fever vaccine responses in identical twins.

This receptor was identified in a woman under 30 in good health. Sequences were obtained from CD4+ T cells sorted from blood. The chain recombines TRBV29-1 with TRBJ1-3, with 8 bases matching TRBD1. Written as DNA, the CDR3 is TGCAGCGTTGGGGGGACAGGTGGCAACGGAAACACCATATATTTT. Protein sequence: CSVGGTGGNGNTIYF. The complete variable domain, with remaining parts taken from reference TRBV29-1 and TRBJ1-3, reads SAVISQKPSRDICQRGTSLTIQCQVDSQVTMMFWYRQQPGQSLTLIATANQGSEATYESGFVIDKFPISRPNLTFSTLTVSNMSPEDSSIYLCSVGGTGGNGNTIYFGEGSWLTVV.